The present T cell receptor (beta chain) was sequenced within a study of T cell clonality in common variable immunodeficiency. Measured with immunoSEQ multiplex PCR; TCRdb has only the in-frame clones, and not every one. The profile covers 25,000 to 35,000 clones, none occurring a single time. This clone was seen at least ten times. Read data end 3 residues before the CDR3 end; the end is taken from the germline J gene. CDR1 and CDR2 (germline): SEHNR, FQNEAQ (reference sequence). There are 12 residues in the CDR3. Trimming shortened V by 7 bases and J by 7 bases, and 13 bases separated the two germline ends.

V usage is TRBV7-9 and J usage is TRBJ1-2, with D possibly TRBD1 on 5 matching bases. The clonotype comes from a person between 18 and 70 years old in good health. Sequences were obtained from peripheral blood mononuclear cells. The CDR3 sequence is CASNGGERGYTF. CDR3 bases read: TGTGCCAGCAACGGGGGGGAGCGTGGC.